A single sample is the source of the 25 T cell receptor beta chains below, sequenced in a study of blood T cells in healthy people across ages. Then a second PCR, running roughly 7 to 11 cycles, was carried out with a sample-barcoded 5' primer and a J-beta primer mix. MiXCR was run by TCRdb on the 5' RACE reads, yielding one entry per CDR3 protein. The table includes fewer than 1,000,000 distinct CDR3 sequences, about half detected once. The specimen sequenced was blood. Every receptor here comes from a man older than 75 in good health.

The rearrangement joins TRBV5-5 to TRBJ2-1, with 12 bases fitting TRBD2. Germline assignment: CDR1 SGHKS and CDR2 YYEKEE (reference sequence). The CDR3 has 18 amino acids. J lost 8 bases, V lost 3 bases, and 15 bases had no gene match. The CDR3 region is CASSWAPAGLAGKHEQFF. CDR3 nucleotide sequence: TGTGCCAGCAGCTGGGCCCCCGCTGGACTAGCGGGAAAGCATGAGCAGTTCTTC.

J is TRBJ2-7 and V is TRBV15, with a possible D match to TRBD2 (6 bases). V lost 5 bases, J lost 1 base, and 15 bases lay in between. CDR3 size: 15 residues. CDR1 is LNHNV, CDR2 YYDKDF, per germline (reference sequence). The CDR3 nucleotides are TGTGCCACCAGCCAAACAAGCGGGCGGTCCTACGAGCAGTACTTC. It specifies CATSQTSGRSYEQYF. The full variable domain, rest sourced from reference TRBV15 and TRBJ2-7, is DAMVIQNPRYQVTQFGKPVTLSCSQTLNHNVMYWYQQKSSQAPKLLFHYYDKDFNNEADTPDNFQSRRPNTSFCFLDIRSPGLGDTAMYLCATSQTSGRSYEQYFGPGTRLTVT.

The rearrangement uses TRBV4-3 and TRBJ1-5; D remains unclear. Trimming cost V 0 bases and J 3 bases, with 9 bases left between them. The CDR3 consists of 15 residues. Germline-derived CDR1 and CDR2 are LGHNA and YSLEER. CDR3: CASSQDGQFNQPQHF. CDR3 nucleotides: TGCGCCAGCAGCCAAGATGGCCAGTTCAATCAGCCCCAGCATTTT.

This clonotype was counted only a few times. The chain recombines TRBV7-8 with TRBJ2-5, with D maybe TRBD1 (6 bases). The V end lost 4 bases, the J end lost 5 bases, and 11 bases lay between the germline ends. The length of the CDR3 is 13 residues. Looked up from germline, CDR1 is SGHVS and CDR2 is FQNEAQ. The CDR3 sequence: CASSSGQTETQYF. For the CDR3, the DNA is TGTGCCAGCAGCTCGGGACAAACGGAGACCCAGTACTTC. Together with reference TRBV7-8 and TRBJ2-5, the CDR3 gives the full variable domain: GAGVSQSPRYKVAKRGQDVALRCDPISGHVSLFWYQQALGQGPEFLTYFQNEAQLDKSGLPSDRFFAERPEGSVSTLKIQRTQQEDSAVYLCASSSGQTETQYFGPGTRLLVL.

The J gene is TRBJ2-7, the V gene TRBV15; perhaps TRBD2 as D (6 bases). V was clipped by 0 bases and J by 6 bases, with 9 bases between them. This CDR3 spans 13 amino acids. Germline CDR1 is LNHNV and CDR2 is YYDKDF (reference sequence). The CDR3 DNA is TGTGCCACCAGCAGAGAGGGACTCCGCGAGCAGTACTTC. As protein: CATSREGLREQYF.

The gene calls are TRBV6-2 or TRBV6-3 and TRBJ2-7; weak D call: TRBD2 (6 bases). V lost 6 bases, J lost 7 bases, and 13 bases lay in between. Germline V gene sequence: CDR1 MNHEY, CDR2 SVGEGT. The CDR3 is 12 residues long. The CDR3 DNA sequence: TGTGCCAGCAGCCGGGACTCTTGGGAGCAGTACTTC. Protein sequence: CASSRDSWEQYF.

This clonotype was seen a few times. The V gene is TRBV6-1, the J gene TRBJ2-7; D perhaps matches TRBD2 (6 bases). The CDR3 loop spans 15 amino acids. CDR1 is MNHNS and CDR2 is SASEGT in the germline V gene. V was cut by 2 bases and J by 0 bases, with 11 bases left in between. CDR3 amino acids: CASSEYAGSSYEQYF. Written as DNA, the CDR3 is TGTGCCAGCAGTGAATACGCGGGGAGCTCCTACGAGCAGTACTTC.

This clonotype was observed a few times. The CDR3 here is CATSDPGTVYNEQFF. CDR3 nucleotides: TGTGCCACCAGTGACCCCGGGACAGTGTACAATGAGCAGTTCTTC. This chain uses TRBV24-1 with TRBJ2-1; 7 positions agree with TRBD1. The CDR3 consists of 15 residues. CDR1 and CDR2 from the germline V gene are KGHDR and SFDVKD. Trimming cost V 4 bases and J 4 bases; bases outside gene matches: 6.

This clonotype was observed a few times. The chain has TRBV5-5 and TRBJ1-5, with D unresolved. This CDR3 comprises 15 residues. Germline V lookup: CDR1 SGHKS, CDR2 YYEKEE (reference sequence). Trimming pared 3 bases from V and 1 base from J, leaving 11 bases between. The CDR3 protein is CASSSVTVSNQPQHF. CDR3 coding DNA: TGTGCCAGCAGCTCGGTAACGGTCAGCAATCAGCCCCAGCATTTT.

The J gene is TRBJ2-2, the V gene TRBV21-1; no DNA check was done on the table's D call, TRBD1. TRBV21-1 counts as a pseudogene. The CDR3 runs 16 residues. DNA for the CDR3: TGTGCCAGCAGCATACAGGGGGCTGGTGCCACCGGGGAGCTGTTTTTT. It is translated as CASSIQGAGATGELFF.

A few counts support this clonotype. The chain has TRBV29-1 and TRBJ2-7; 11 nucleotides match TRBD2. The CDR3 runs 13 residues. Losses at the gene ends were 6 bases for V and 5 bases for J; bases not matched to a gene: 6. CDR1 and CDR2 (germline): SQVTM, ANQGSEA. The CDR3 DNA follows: TGCAGCGTCACTAGCGGGAGTCTCAACGAGCAGTACTTC. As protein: CSVTSGSLNEQYF.

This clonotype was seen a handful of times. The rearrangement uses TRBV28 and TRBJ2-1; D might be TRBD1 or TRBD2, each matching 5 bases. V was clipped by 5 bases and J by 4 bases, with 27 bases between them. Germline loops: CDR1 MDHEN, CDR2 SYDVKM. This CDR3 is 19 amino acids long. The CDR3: CASSLYSRRGLISYNEQFF. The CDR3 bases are TGTGCCAGCAGTCTTTATTCGCGACGGGGCCTTATATCTTACAATGAGCAGTTCTTC. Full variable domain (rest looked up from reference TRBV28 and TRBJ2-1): DVKVTQSSRYLVKRTGEKVFLECVQDMDHENMFWYRQDPGLGLRLIYFSYDVKMKEKGDIPEGYSVSREKKERFSLILESASTNQTSMYLCASSLYSRRGLISYNEQFFGPGTRLTVL.

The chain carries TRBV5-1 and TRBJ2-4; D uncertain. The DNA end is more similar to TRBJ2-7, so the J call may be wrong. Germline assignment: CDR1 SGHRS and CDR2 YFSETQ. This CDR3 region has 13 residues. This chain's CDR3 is CASSSDPVYEQYF. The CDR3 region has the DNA TGCGCCAGCAGCTCGGATCCGGTCTACGAGCAGTACTTC.

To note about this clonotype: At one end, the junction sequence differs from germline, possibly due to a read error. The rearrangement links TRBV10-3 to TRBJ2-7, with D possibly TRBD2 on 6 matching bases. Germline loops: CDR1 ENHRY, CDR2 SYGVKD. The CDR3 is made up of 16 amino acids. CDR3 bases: TGTGCCGTCAGTGCTTTTCGGCGGGAATCCCCCTACGAGCAGTACTTC. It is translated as CAVSAFRRESPYEQYF.

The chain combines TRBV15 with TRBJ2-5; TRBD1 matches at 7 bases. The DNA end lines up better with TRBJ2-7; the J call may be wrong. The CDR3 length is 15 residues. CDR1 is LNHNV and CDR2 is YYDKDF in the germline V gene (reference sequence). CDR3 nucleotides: TGTGCCACCAGCAGACCAGACAGGGAAGCTGGCGAGCAGTACTTC. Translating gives CATSRPDREAGEQYF.

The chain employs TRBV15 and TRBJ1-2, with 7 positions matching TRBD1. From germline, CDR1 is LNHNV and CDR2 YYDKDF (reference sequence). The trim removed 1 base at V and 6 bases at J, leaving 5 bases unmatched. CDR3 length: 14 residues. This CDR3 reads CATSRGDSRNGYTF. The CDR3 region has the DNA TGTGCCACCAGCAGAGGGGACAGTAGAAATGGCTACACCTTC.

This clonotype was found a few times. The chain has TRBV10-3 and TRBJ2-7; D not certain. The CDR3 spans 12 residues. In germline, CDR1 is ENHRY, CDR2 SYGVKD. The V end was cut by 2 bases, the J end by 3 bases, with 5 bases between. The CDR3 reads CAISEEIYEQYF. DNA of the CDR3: TGTGCCATCAGTGAGGAGATCTACGAGCAGTACTTC.

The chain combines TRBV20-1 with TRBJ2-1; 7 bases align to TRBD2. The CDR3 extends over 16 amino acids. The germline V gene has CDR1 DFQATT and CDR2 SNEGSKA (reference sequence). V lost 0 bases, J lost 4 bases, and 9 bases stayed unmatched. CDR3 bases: TGCAGTGCTAGAGATCCGATTGGCGGGGGATACAATGAGCAGTTCTTC. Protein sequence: CSARDPIGGGYNEQFF.

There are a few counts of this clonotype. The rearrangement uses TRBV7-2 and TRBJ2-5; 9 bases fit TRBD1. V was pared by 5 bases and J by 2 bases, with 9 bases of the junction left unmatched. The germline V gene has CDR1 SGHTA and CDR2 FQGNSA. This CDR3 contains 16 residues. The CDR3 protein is CASSKTGGAGQETQYF. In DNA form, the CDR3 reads TGTGCCAGCAGCAAAACAGGGGGCGCGGGGCAAGAGACCCAGTACTTC.

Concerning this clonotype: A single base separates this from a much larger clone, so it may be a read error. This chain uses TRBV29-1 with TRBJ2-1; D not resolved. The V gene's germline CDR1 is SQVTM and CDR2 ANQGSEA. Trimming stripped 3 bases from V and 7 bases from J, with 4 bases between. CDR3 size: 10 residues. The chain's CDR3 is CSVDRNEQFF. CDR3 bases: TGCAGCGTTGATCGGAATGAGCAGTTCTTC.

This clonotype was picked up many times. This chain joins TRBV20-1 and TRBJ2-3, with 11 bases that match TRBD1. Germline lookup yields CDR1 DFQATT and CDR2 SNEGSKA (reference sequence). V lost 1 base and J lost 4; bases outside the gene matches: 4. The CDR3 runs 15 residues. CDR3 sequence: CSARVGGQGADTQYF. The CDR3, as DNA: TGCAGTGCTAGAGTGGGGGGACAGGGGGCAGATACGCAGTATTTT.

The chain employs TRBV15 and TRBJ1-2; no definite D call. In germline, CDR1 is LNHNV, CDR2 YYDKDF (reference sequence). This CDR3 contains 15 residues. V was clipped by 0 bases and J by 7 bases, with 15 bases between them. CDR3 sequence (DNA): TGTGCCACCAGCAGAGATAGACGGGGTGGCCTTGGCTACACCTTC. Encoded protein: CATSRDRRGGLGYTF.

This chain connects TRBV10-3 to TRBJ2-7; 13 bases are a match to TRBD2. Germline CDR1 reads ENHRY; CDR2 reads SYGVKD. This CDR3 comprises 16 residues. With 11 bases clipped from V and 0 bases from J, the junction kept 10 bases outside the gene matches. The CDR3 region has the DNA TGTGCCGGATCGGGACTAGCGGGATCCCACTCCTACGAGCAGTACTTC. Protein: CAGSGLAGSHSYEQYF.

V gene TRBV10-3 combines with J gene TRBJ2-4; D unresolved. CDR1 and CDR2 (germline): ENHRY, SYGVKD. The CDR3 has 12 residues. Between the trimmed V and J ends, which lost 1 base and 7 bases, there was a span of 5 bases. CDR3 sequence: CAISEYRNIQYF. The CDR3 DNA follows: TGTGCCATCAGTGAGTATCGGAACATTCAGTACTTC.

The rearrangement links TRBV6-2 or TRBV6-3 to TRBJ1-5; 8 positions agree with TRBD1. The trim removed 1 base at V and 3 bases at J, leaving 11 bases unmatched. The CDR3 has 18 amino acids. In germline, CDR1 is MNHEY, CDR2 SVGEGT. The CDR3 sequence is CASSYLTGTGQINQPQHF. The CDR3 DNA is TGTGCCAGCAGTTACTTGACCGGGACAGGTCAGATCAATCAGCCCCAGCATTTT.